This T cell receptor beta chain was sequenced for a study of cytomegalovirus exposure and HLA in healthy donors. Findings and limits, study-wide: Reportedly, cytomegalovirus status was diagnosed with high sensitivity and specificity. A link between a missense DCLRE1C variant and TCR beta V- and J-gene trimming emerged from a later analysis.

This CDR3 contains 15 residues. With 5 bases clipped from V and 5 bases from J, the junction kept 5 bases outside the gene matches. CDR1 and CDR2 from the germline V gene are SGHVS and FQNEAQ. PCR used 60 Vbeta primers and 13 Jbeta primers. Method: immunoSEQ multiplex PCR; TCRdb's copy keeps in-frame clones and lacks some. The sample has approximately 140,000 clones; 80% to 85% are singletons. On this clone: The antigen is not known.

Sequences were obtained from PBMCs. This TCR derives from a boy aged 5-17 years in good health and CMV-seronegative. The J gene is TRBJ1-4, the V gene TRBV7-8; 10 positions match TRBD1. The CDR3 DNA is TGTGCCAGCAGCCGGGACAGGGGAAGAAATGAAAAACTGTTTTTT. Protein: CASSRDRGRNEKLFF.